A selection of T cell receptor beta chains follows, all from one sample in a study of T-cell reconstitution after alpha-beta-depleted transplantation in children. Using its own MiXCR run on the PCR reads, TCRdb lists one record per CDR3 protein. Here the sample spans more than 450,000 distinct CDR3 sequences, around 18% being singletons. The sequenced sample was PBMCs from the stem cell graft donor, obtained from the stem cell graft. These receptor sequences come from a human donor who donated a stem cell graft to a child with acute lymphoblastic leukemia. Both conserved end residues are part of each CDR3. Each record gives: CDR3 DNA, CDR3 protein, D gene, CDR3 length, V gene, J gene, clone size. D genes are given only for firm matches. The listing skips clone size in some rows; elsewhere it reads once, few, many or a size class.

CDR3 DNA: TGCGCCAGCAGCCACAACAGGGGGCAAGGGGAAAAACTGTTTTTT; CDR3 protein: CASSHNRGQGEKLFF; D gene: TRBD1; CDR3 length: 15; V gene: TRBV4-1; J gene: TRBJ1-4; clone size: -
CDR3 DNA: TGTGCAGTCCTAGCGGGATATAACAATGAGCAGTTCTTC; CDR3 protein: CAVLAGYNNEQFF; D gene: TRBD2; CDR3 length: 13; V gene: TRBV13; J gene: TRBJ2-1; clone size: -
CDR3 DNA: TGCAGTGCTAGTCCGGGGGGGACTAGCGGGATAGCAACCTACAATGAGCAGTTCTTC; CDR3 protein: CSASPGGTSGIATYNEQFF; D gene: TRBD2; CDR3 length: 19; V gene: TRBV20-1; J gene: TRBJ2-1; clone size: -
CDR3 DNA: TGTGCCAGCAGTTTACTGGTAGCGAGGGGTGAGCAGTTCTTC; CDR3 protein: CASSLLVARGEQFF; D gene: -; CDR3 length: 14; V gene: TRBV12-3/TRBV12-4; J gene: TRBJ2-1; clone size: -
CDR3 DNA: TGTGCCAGCAGAGCCAGCGAAACCGGGGAGCTGTTTTTT; CDR3 protein: CASRASETGELFF; D gene: -; CDR3 length: 13; V gene: TRBV6-4; J gene: TRBJ2-2; clone size: -
CDR3 DNA: TGTGCCAGTAGTATGGCTAGGTTTTTCGGAGAGACCCAGTACTTC; CDR3 protein: CASSMARFFGETQYF; D gene: -; CDR3 length: 15; V gene: TRBV19; J gene: TRBJ2-5; clone size: few
CDR3 DNA: TGCAGCTTGATACAGGGAACTAAAAATGAGCAGTTCTTC; CDR3 protein: CSLIQGTKNEQFF; D gene: -; CDR3 length: 13; V gene: TRBV29-1; J gene: TRBJ2-1; clone size: -
CDR3 DNA: TGCGCCAGCAGACCAGGGGGCGGTAACCTGGTCACTGAAGCTTTCTTT; CDR3 protein: CASRPGGGNLVTEAFF; D gene: TRBD1; CDR3 length: 16; V gene: TRBV5-1; J gene: TRBJ1-1; clone size: few
CDR3 DNA: TGCAGCGGACAGTTTAGCACAGATACGCAGTATTTT; CDR3 protein: CSGQFSTDTQYF; D gene: -; CDR3 length: 12; V gene: TRBV20-1; J gene: TRBJ2-3; clone size: few
CDR3 DNA: TGTGCCAGCAGTTACTCGATTGAGACAGTTCGTGAGCAGTTCTTC; CDR3 protein: CASSYSIETVREQFF; D gene: -; CDR3 length: 15; V gene: TRBV6-5; J gene: TRBJ2-1; clone size: few
CDR3 DNA: TGTGCCAGCAGTTGGGGCGGGAGGGCCGGCACAGATACGCAGTATTTT; CDR3 protein: CASSWGGRAGTDTQYF; D gene: TRBD2; CDR3 length: 16; V gene: TRBV12-3/TRBV12-4; J gene: TRBJ2-3; clone size: few
CDR3 DNA: TGTGCCATCAGAGAGGACAGCGACTACGAGCAGTACTTC; CDR3 protein: CAIREDSDYEQYF; D gene: -; CDR3 length: 13; V gene: TRBV10-3; J gene: TRBJ2-7; clone size: few
CDR3 DNA: TGCGCCAGCAGCCCAAGCGGGAGAGAGTACAATGAGCAGTTCTTC; CDR3 protein: CASSPSGREYNEQFF; D gene: TRBD2; CDR3 length: 15; V gene: TRBV5-1; J gene: TRBJ2-1; clone size: few
CDR3 DNA: TGCAGCGTTCCCGACAGGGACAGGTCCTACGAGCAGTACTTC; CDR3 protein: CSVPDRDRSYEQYF; D gene: TRBD1; CDR3 length: 14; V gene: TRBV29-1; J gene: TRBJ2-7; clone size: -
CDR3 DNA: TGTGCCAGCAGCTTTCGGGGGAGGTCCCAGTTCTTC; CDR3 protein: CASSFRGRSQFF; D gene: -; CDR3 length: 12; V gene: TRBV5-6; J gene: TRBJ2-1; clone size: -
CDR3 DNA: TGTGCCAGCAGTGTGGGGGACAGGGGCACAGATACGCAGTATTTT; CDR3 protein: CASSVGDRGTDTQYF; D gene: TRBD1; CDR3 length: 15; V gene: TRBV2; J gene: TRBJ2-3; clone size: -
CDR3 DNA: TGTGCCACCAGCAGAGATCCCCAGGTCTCAGAAAAACTGTTTTTT; CDR3 protein: CATSRDPQVSEKLFF; D gene: -; CDR3 length: 15; V gene: TRBV15; J gene: TRBJ1-4; clone size: -
CDR3 DNA: TGTGCCAGCAGCGCCTGGCGAAGGCCTAACTATGGCTACACCTTC; CDR3 protein: CASSAWRRPNYGYTF; D gene: -; CDR3 length: 15; V gene: TRBV9; J gene: TRBJ1-2; clone size: -
CDR3 DNA: TGTGCCAGCGGATCGGGACAGGCGACTGAGCAGTTCTTC; CDR3 protein: CASGSGQATEQFF; D gene: TRBD1; CDR3 length: 13; V gene: TRBV27; J gene: TRBJ2-1; clone size: few
CDR3 DNA: TGTGCCAGCGGCCAATTGGGCAGGGAGTACGAGCAGTACTTC; CDR3 protein: CASGQLGREYEQYF; D gene: -; CDR3 length: 14; V gene: TRBV7-9; J gene: TRBJ2-7; clone size: many
CDR3 DNA: TGTGCCAGCTCACCCTCCTCGGGAATTAGGAATGAGCAGTTCTTC; CDR3 protein: CASSPSSGIRNEQFF; D gene: -; CDR3 length: 15; V gene: TRBV18; J gene: TRBJ2-1; clone size: few
CDR3 DNA: TGTGCCAGCAGCTTGGGGGGACTTTCGGCGGAGACCCAGTACTTC; CDR3 protein: CASSLGGLSAETQYF; D gene: -; CDR3 length: 15; V gene: TRBV5-5; J gene: TRBJ2-5; clone size: few
CDR3 DNA: TGCAGCGTTGAAGCGAGACCCGTCGGACAGGGAACCTACGAGCAGTACTTC; CDR3 protein: CSVEARPVGQGTYEQYF; D gene: TRBD1; CDR3 length: 17; V gene: TRBV29-1; J gene: TRBJ2-7; clone size: few
CDR3 DNA: TGCAGTGCTAGGAGGGGAGGAGTTGACACTGAAGCTTTCTTT; CDR3 protein: CSARRGGVDTEAFF; D gene: -; CDR3 length: 14; V gene: TRBV20-1; J gene: TRBJ1-1; clone size: -
CDR3 DNA: TGCAGTGCTAGAGATCTAAACGAAGTCTATGGCTACACCTTC; CDR3 protein: CSARDLNEVYGYTF; D gene: -; CDR3 length: 14; V gene: TRBV20-1; J gene: TRBJ1-2; clone size: few
CDR3 DNA: TGTGCCAGCTCACCGCTCGAATCGGGGGCTAACTATGGCTACACCTTC; CDR3 protein: CASSPLESGANYGYTF; D gene: -; CDR3 length: 16; V gene: TRBV18; J gene: TRBJ1-2; clone size: few
CDR3 DNA: TGTGCCAGCAACGGGGCGGGAGATACGCAGTATTTT; CDR3 protein: CASNGAGDTQYF; D gene: -; CDR3 length: 12; V gene: TRBV2; J gene: TRBJ2-3; clone size: -
CDR3 DNA: TGTGCCAGCAGGGACAGATCAGGGGCCAACGTCCTGACTTTC; CDR3 protein: CASRDRSGANVLTF; D gene: -; CDR3 length: 14; V gene: TRBV28; J gene: TRBJ2-6; clone size: few
CDR3 DNA: TGTGCCAGCAGCCCCTCCGCAGTGGGCAGGGATAATCAGCCCCAGCATTTT; CDR3 protein: CASSPSAVGRDNQPQHF; D gene: -; CDR3 length: 17; V gene: TRBV7-2; J gene: TRBJ1-5; clone size: -
CDR3 DNA: TGCAGTGCTAGCATCCCCTTTGACCAGAACGGGGAGCTGTTTTTT; CDR3 protein: CSASIPFDQNGELFF; D gene: -; CDR3 length: 15; V gene: TRBV20-1; J gene: TRBJ2-2; clone size: -
CDR3 DNA: TGCAGTGCCCATTACAATGAGCAGTTCTTC; CDR3 protein: CSAHYNEQFF; D gene: -; CDR3 length: 10; V gene: TRBV20-1; J gene: TRBJ2-1; clone size: -
CDR3 DNA: TGTGCCACCAGTGTTAACTACAATGAGCAGTTCTTC; CDR3 protein: CATSVNYNEQFF; D gene: -; CDR3 length: 12; V gene: TRBV24-1; J gene: TRBJ2-1; clone size: few
CDR3 DNA: TGCAGCGTTGGCGGCGGGAGCGTCCACGAGCAGTACTTC; CDR3 protein: CSVGGGSVHEQYF; D gene: TRBD2; CDR3 length: 13; V gene: TRBV29-1; J gene: TRBJ2-7; clone size: -
CDR3 DNA: TGTGCCAGCAGCGTAGACAAGGGGCCGAACACCGGGGAGCTGTTTTTT; CDR3 protein: CASSVDKGPNTGELFF; D gene: -; CDR3 length: 16; V gene: TRBV9; J gene: TRBJ2-2; clone size: -
CDR3 DNA: TGTGCCAGCAGCTTGGGTGGGACAGCGCAGTTCTTC; CDR3 protein: CASSLGGTAQFF; D gene: TRBD1; CDR3 length: 12; V gene: TRBV5-6; J gene: TRBJ2-1; clone size: -
CDR3 DNA: TGTGCCAGCAGTTTTGGTTCCGGGTATGAGCAGTTCTTC; CDR3 protein: CASSFGSGYEQFF; D gene: -; CDR3 length: 13; V gene: TRBV27; J gene: TRBJ2-1; clone size: few
CDR3 DNA: TGTGCCAGCAGCTCGGGACTAGCGGGAGACAGCACAGATACGCAGTATTTT; CDR3 protein: CASSSGLAGDSTDTQYF; D gene: TRBD2; CDR3 length: 17; V gene: TRBV11-3; J gene: TRBJ2-3; clone size: few
CDR3 DNA: TGTGCCAGCAGCTTGAAACACGGTGGAAACACCATATATTTT; CDR3 protein: CASSLKHGGNTIYF; D gene: -; CDR3 length: 14; V gene: TRBV12-3/TRBV12-4; J gene: TRBJ1-3; clone size: few
CDR3 DNA: TGTGCCAGCAGTGAAAGAGGGGACCGAAAACTGTTTTTT; CDR3 protein: CASSERGDRKLFF; D gene: -; CDR3 length: 13; V gene: TRBV6-1; J gene: TRBJ1-4; clone size: few
CDR3 DNA: TGCTGTGCTAGAGCCCCTACTAGCGGGACAGGTTACGAGCAGTACTTC; CDR3 protein: CCARAPTSGTGYEQYF; D gene: TRBD2; CDR3 length: 16; V gene: TRBV20-1; J gene: TRBJ2-7; clone size: once
CDR3 DNA: TGTGCCAGCAGCCGACCGTGGACAGGGGACACCGGGGAGCTGTTTTTT; CDR3 protein: CASSRPWTGDTGELFF; D gene: TRBD1; CDR3 length: 16; V gene: TRBV7-3; J gene: TRBJ2-2; clone size: -
CDR3 DNA: TGTGCCAGCAGCGCCCGAGTCGATGAGCAGTTCTTC; CDR3 protein: CASSARVDEQFF; D gene: -; CDR3 length: 12; V gene: TRBV9; J gene: TRBJ2-1; clone size: -
CDR3 DNA: TGTGCCAGCAGCTCATTCGGAAGACAGGGCGTAAACACCGGGGAGCTGTTTTTT; CDR3 protein: CASSSFGRQGVNTGELFF; D gene: TRBD1; CDR3 length: 18; V gene: TRBV11-2; J gene: TRBJ2-2; clone size: few
CDR3 DNA: TGTGCCAGCAGCTCTAGCGGGAGTTGGGAGACCCAGTACTTC; CDR3 protein: CASSSSGSWETQYF; D gene: TRBD2; CDR3 length: 14; V gene: TRBV7-9; J gene: TRBJ2-5; clone size: -
CDR3 DNA: TGCGCCAGCAGCTCGGGGCCGGGACTAGAAGAGACCCAGTACTTC; CDR3 protein: CASSSGPGLEETQYF; D gene: TRBD2; CDR3 length: 15; V gene: TRBV5-1; J gene: TRBJ2-5; clone size: -
CDR3 DNA: TGCAGCGTTGAACGGGGACTCACAGATACGCAGTATTTT; CDR3 protein: CSVERGLTDTQYF; D gene: -; CDR3 length: 13; V gene: TRBV29-1; J gene: TRBJ2-3; clone size: few
CDR3 DNA: TGTGCCACTTCCGGGACTGGACCCTACGAGCAGTACTTC; CDR3 protein: CATSGTGPYEQYF; D gene: -; CDR3 length: 13; V gene: TRBV19; J gene: TRBJ2-7; clone size: -
CDR3 DNA: TGCGCCAGCAGCTTCGGGGGGCGCCGAGAAGCTTTCTTT; CDR3 protein: CASSFGGRREAFF; D gene: -; CDR3 length: 13; V gene: TRBV5-1; J gene: TRBJ1-1; clone size: -
CDR3 DNA: TGTGCCAGCAGTGAATCTCACAGCGTGGGAGAGACCCAGTACTTC; CDR3 protein: CASSESHSVGETQYF; D gene: -; CDR3 length: 15; V gene: TRBV25-1; J gene: TRBJ2-5; clone size: -
CDR3 DNA: TGCGCCAGCAGCCATGTCGTAGCGGGGGGGCGCACAGATACGCAGTATTTT; CDR3 protein: CASSHVVAGGRTDTQYF; D gene: TRBD2; CDR3 length: 17; V gene: TRBV4-1; J gene: TRBJ2-3; clone size: -
CDR3 DNA: TGCAGCGTCTATAGCGGGGAATACTACAATGAGCAGTTCTTC; CDR3 protein: CSVYSGEYYNEQFF; D gene: TRBD2; CDR3 length: 14; V gene: TRBV29-1; J gene: TRBJ2-1; clone size: many
CDR3 DNA: TGTGCCACCAGCCGACTAGCGGGAACCCGATATGCCAACAGGGATACGCAGTATTTT; CDR3 protein: CATSRLAGTRYANRDTQYF; D gene: TRBD2; CDR3 length: 19; V gene: TRBV3-1; J gene: TRBJ2-3; clone size: few
CDR3 DNA: TGCAGTGCTAGGAATCAACTCCGGGACAGGAAAGAGACCCAGTACTTC; CDR3 protein: CSARNQLRDRKETQYF; D gene: TRBD1; CDR3 length: 16; V gene: TRBV20-1; J gene: TRBJ2-5; clone size: few